This T cell receptor beta chain came from a study of CD8+ T cells in alopecia areata. Overall study context: The authors scored treated patients' severity by affected scalp percentage.

RNA extraction and reverse transcription yielded cDNA as sequencing template. The method was immunoSEQ multiplex PCR; TCRdb's version includes in-frame clones alone and lacks a portion of them. The sample lists 150,000 to 200,000 clones, about 47% occurring once. This CDR3 has 16 residues. The V end lost 1 base, the J end lost 3 bases, and 16 bases lay between the germline ends. CDR1 is PRHDT, CDR2 FYEKMQ, per germline (reference sequence). Treatment reported: oral pan-JAK inhibitor, 5-10 mg twice daily. Collected material from alopecia areata patients comprised lesional scalp punch biopsies and peripheral blood.

The material sequenced was CD8+ T cells sorted from blood, taken at approximately week 52, from a patient treated with tofacitinib. J is TRBJ2-7 and V is TRBV13; D gene ambiguous. This TCR derives from a human donor with alopecia areata. DNA of the CDR3: TGTGCCAGCAGCTTAGACAACAGAGAAGGGATCTACGAGCAGTACTTC. Translated, it gives CASSLDNREGIYEQYF.